This T cell receptor beta chain was captured in a study of blood T cell repertoires in COVID-19. Germline loops: CDR1 SGHRS, CDR2 YFSETQ. The CDR3 is 16 amino acids. The junction had 11 bases not matched to a gene; V was cut back by 0 bases and J by 7 bases. Source study methods: Scientists estimated how many nucleated cells there were by amplifying reference gene primers. Sequencing used immunoSEQ multiplex PCR; TCRdb keeps in-frame clones, though not all of them. From that table come the V and J calls and clone size; the DNA was used to work out D and trimming. This table holds approximately 230,000 clones, 87% found once.

This TCR derives from a man between 18 and 35 years old with active or convalescent COVID-19. Sequencing was carried out using peripheral blood. This chain connects TRBV5-1 to TRBJ1-1; 8 bases map to TRBD1. CDR3 coding DNA: TGCGCCAGCAGCTTGGCCGGGACAGGAGCACTCTATGAAGCTTTCTTT. Amino acid sequence: CASSLAGTGALYEAFF.